This paragraph covers one T cell receptor (beta chain) sequence. The data are from a study of T cell responses to AZD1222 COVID-19 vaccine. J gave up 4 bases and V 4 bases, and 7 bases lay outside the gene matches. This CDR3 has 15 residues. CDR1 SGHRS and CDR2 YFSETQ come from the germline V gene. The data were produced by immunoSEQ multiplex PCR, yet TCRdb's version contains in-frame clones alone and is incomplete. Among 150,000 or so clones listed, approximately 90% were seen once. The rearrangement uses TRBV5-1 and TRBJ1-1; 10 bases fit TRBD1. The sample here was peripheral blood, taken on day 0 of AZD1222 vaccination. This sequence originates from an adult in good health. CDR3 nucleotides: TGCGCCAGCAGCCTATCCGGGACAGGGGCCACTGAAGCTTTCTTT. Protein: CASSLSGTGATEAFF.